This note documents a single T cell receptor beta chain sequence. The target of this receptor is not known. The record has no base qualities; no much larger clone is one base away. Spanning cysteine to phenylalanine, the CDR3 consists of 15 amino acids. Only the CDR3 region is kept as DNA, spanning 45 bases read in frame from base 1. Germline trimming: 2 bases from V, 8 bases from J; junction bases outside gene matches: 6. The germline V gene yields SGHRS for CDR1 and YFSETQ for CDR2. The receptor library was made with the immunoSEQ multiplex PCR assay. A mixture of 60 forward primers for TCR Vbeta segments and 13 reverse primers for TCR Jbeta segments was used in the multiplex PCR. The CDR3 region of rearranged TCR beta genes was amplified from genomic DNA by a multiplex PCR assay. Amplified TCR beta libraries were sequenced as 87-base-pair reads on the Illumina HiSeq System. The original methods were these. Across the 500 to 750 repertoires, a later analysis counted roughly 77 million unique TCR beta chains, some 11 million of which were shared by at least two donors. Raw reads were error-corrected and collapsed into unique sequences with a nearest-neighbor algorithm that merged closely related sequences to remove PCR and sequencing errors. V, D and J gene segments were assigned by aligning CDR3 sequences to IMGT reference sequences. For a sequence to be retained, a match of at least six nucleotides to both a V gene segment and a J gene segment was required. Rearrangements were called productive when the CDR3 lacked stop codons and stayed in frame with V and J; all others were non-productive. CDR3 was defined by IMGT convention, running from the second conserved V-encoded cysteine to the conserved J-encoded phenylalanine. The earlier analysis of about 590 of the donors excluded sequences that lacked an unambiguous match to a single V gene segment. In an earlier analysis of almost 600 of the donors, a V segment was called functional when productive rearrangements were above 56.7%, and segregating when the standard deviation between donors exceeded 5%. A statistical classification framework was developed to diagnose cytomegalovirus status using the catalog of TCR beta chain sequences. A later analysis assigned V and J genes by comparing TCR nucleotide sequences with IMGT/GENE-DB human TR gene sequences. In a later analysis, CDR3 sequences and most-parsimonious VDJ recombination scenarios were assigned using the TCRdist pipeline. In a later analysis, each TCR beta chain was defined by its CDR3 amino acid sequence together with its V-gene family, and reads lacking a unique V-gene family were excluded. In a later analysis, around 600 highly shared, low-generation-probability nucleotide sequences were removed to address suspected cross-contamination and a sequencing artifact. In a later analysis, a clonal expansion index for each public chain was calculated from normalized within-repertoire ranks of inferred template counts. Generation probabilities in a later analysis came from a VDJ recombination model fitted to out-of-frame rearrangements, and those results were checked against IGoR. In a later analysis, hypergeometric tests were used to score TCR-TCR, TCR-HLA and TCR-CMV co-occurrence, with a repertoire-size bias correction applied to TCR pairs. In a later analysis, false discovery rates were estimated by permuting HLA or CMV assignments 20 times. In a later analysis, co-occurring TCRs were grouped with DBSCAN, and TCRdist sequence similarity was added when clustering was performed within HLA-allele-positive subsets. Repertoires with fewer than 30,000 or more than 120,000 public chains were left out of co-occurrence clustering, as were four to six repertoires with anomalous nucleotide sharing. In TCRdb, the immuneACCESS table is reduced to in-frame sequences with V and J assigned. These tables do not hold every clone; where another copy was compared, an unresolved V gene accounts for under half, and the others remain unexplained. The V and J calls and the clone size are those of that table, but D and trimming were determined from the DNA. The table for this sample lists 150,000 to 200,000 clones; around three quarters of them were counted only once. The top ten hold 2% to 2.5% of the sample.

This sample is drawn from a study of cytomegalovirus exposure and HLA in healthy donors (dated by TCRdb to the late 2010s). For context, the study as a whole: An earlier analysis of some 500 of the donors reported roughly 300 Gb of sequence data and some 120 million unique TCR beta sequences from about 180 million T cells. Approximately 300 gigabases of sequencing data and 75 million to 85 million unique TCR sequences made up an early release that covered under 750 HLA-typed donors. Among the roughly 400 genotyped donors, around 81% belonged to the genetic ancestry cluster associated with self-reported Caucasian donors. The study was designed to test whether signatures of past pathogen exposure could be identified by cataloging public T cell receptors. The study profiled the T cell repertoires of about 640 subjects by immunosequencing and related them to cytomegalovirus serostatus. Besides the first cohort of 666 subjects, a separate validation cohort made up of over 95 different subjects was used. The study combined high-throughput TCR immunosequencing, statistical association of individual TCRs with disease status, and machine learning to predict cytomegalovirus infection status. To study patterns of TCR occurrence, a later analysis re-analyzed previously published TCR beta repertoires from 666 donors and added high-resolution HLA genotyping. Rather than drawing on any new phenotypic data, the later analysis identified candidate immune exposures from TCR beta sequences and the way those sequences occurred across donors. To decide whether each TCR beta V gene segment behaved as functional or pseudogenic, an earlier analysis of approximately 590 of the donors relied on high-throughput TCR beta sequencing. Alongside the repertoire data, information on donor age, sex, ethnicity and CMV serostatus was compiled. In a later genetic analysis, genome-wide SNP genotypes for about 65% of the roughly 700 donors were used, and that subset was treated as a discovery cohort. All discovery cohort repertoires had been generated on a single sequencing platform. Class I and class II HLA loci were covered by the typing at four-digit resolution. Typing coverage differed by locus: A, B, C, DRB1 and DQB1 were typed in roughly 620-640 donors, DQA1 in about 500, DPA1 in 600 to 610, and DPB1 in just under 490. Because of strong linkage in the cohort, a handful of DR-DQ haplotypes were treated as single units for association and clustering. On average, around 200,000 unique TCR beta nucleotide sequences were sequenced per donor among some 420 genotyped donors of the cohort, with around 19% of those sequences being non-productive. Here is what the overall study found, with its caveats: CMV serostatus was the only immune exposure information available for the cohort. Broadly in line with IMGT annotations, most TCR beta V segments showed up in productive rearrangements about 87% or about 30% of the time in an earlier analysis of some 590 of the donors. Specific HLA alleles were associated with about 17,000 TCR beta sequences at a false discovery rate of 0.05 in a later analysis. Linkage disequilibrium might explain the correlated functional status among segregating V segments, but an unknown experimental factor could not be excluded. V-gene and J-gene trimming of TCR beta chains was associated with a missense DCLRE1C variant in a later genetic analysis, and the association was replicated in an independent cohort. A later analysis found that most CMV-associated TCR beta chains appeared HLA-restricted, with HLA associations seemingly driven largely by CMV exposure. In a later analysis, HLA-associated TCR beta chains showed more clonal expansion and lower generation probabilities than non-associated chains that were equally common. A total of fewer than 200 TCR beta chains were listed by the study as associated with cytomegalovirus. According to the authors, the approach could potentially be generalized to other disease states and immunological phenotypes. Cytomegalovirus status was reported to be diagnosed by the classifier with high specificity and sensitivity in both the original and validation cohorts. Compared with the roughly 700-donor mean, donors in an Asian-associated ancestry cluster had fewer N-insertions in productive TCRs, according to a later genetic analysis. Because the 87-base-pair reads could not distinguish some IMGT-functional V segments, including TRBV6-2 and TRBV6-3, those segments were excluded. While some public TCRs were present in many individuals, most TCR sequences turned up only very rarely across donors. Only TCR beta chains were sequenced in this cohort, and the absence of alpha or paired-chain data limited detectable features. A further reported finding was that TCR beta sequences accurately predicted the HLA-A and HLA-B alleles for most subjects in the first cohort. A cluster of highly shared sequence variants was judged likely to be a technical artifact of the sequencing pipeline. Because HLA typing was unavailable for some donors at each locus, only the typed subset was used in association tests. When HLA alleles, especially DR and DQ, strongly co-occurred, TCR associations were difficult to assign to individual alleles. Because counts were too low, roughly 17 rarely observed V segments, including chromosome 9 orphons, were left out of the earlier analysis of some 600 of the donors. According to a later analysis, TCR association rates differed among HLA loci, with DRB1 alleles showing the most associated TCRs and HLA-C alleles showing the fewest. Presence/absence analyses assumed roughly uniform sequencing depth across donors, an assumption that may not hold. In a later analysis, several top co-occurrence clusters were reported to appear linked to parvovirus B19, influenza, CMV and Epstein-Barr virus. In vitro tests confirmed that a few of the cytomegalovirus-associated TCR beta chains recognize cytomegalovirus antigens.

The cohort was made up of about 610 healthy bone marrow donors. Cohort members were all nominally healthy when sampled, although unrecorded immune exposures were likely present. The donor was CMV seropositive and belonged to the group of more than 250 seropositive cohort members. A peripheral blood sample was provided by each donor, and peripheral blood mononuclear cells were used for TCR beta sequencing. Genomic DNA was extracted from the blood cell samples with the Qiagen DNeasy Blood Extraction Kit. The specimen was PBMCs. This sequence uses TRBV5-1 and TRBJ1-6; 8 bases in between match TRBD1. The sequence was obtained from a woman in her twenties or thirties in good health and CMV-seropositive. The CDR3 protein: CASSFGQGWDSPLHF. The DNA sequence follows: TGCGCCAGCAGCTTTGGACAGGGTTGGGATTCACCCCTCCACTTT. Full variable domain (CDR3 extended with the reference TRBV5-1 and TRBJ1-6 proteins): KAGVTQTPRYLIKTRGQQVTLSCSPISGHRSVSWYQQTPGQGLQFLFEYFSETQRNKGNFPGRFSGRQFSNSRSEMNVSTLELGDSALYLCASSFGQGWDSPLHFGNGTRLTVT.